This is a list of T cell receptor beta chains from one sample in a study of a mutant IDH1 vaccine in newly diagnosed glioma. Antigens for these TCRs are unknown. Data came from immunoSEQ multiplex PCR; TCRdb stores just in-frame clones and leaves some out. Seen here are nearly 55,000 clones, about 81% observed once, and the top ten hold around 3.4%. The sample in question was PBMCs, obtained from a glioma patient whose treatment included an IDH1 peptide vaccine. These receptors originate from a man aged 30 to 45 with glioma. Both conserved end residues are part of each CDR3. Fields, in order: J gene, V gene, CDR3 protein.

J gene: TRBJ1-2
V gene: TRBV6-5
CDR3 protein: CASTQGAHYGYTF

J gene: TRBJ1-2
V gene: TRBV2
CDR3 protein: CASTLVLDGDYGYTF

J gene: TRBJ1-1
V gene: TRBV11-2
CDR3 protein: CASSFKGTGSSEAFF

J gene: TRBJ1-2
V gene: TRBV16
CDR3 protein: CASSQFLSLGYGYTF

J gene: TRBJ2-6
V gene: TRBV5-1
CDR3 protein: CASSLAPGGYSPGANVLTF

J gene: TRBJ2-7
V gene: TRBV5-6
CDR3 protein: CASSLRGTDEQYF

J gene: TRBJ1-6
V gene: TRBV5-6
CDR3 protein: CASSLGTGAYNSPLHF

J gene: TRBJ1-2
V gene: TRBV30
CDR3 protein: CAWSGGWDSANYGYTF

J gene: TRBJ2-5
V gene: TRBV10-2
CDR3 protein: CASSHSAPAGEQYF

J gene: TRBJ2-1
V gene: TRBV10-2
CDR3 protein: CASRKRDRRYGEQFF

J gene: TRBJ2-5
V gene: TRBV6-1
CDR3 protein: CASSEESLGQGDETQYF

J gene: TRBJ2-3
V gene: TRBV5-1
CDR3 protein: CASSTGQGTDTQYF

J gene: TRBJ1-1
V gene: TRBV4-2
CDR3 protein: CASEEGEGLATEAFF

J gene: TRBJ1-4
V gene: TRBV28
CDR3 protein: CATCRGRGGEKLFF

J gene: TRBJ1-1
V gene: TRBV23-1
CDR3 protein: CASSHWTGGASAAFF

J gene: TRBJ2-1
V gene: TRBV6-4
CDR3 protein: CASSDSHEYNEQFF

J gene: TRBJ1-5
V gene: TRBV10-3
CDR3 protein: CAISSTSGTDGQPQHF

J gene: TRBJ1-5
V gene: TRBV5-5
CDR3 protein: CASSLLPANQPQHF

J gene: TRBJ2-7
V gene: TRBV19
CDR3 protein: CASSIAGGGTYEQYF

J gene: TRBJ2-4
V gene: TRBV4-1
CDR3 protein: CASSQEGVSSKNIQYF

J gene: TRBJ1-6
V gene: TRBV2
CDR3 protein: CATSSREGGKAPLHF

J gene: TRBJ1-2
V gene: TRBV5-4
CDR3 protein: CASSTTDRGHGYTF

J gene: TRBJ1-1
V gene: TRBV5-1
CDR3 protein: CASSYDYRGGGTEAFF

J gene: TRBJ1-2
V gene: TRBV6-5
CDR3 protein: CASSASGPLSGYTF

J gene: TRBJ1-3
V gene: TRBV5-1
CDR3 protein: CASSAGGSGNTIYF

J gene: TRBJ2-7
V gene: TRBV27
CDR3 protein: CASSLLAGTYEQYF

J gene: TRBJ1-6
V gene: TRBV6-1
CDR3 protein: CASSYSDPSPLHF

J gene: TRBJ2-7
V gene: TRBV28
CDR3 protein: CASSSSPGLGSLSYEQYF